This entry concerns a single T cell receptor beta chain. Its specific antigen is unknown. The data were taken from a study of monozygotic twins with inflammatory bowel disease (dated by TCRdb to 2018 to 2020). Looking at the study overall: A total of 28 monozygotic twin pairs were included in the full study, comprising nine German pairs (four IBD-concordant, five IBD-discordant) and 19 IBD-discordant Danish pairs. Disease-associated traits were sought mainly through comparisons between IBD patients and their genetically identical healthy co-twins within discordant pairs. Each individual had, on average, about 151 000 unique TCRalpha sequences and 181 000 unique TCRbeta sequences available for analysis.

Libraries were built with 5' RACE. The input for every TCR library was around 4,000 ng of total RNA. cDNA was synthesized with SMARTScribe reverse transcriptase in eight separate reactions per sample. Unique molecular identifiers containing a 6-nucleotide sample barcode were introduced through template switching during cDNA synthesis. TCRalpha and TCRbeta cDNA was amplified by two nested PCRs of about 15 and 9 cycles, with bead purification after each PCR. Before amplification, the cDNA was treated with uracil DNA-glycosylase and purified using the QIAquick PCR purification kit. The second PCR added Illumina TruSeq-compatible adapters along with sample-specific barcodes. Library quality and concentration were checked on TapeStation and Qubit, and libraries were pooled at 5 to 6.5 ng each. The pooled libraries were sequenced with 2 x 100 bp reads and custom sequencing primers on an Illumina HiSeq2500 single-index Rapid Run. For the original study's pipeline: MiGEC version 1.2.6 was used for UMI-based consensus assembly, which corrected PCR and sequencing errors. MiXCR version 2.1.1 was used to carry out V(D)J alignment, clonotype assembly and CDR3 extraction. Gene usage, clonotype sharing and MAIT/NKT TCR abundance were normalised by analysing the top 1000, 10 000 and 20 000 clonotypes per sample. After downsampling to 27 000 UMIs, diversity was calculated as the inverse Simpson index using the vegan R package. Paired Mann-Whitney U tests on discordant twin pairs were used, with Benjamini-Hochberg multiple-testing correction. TCRdb reprocessed the reads; each CDR3 protein sequence makes one entry, and DNA is unavailable. TCRdb's processing, not the authors' own work, is the source of the V and J calls. For this sample, the table gives 150,000 to 200,000 distinct CDR3 sequences. The ten largest account for less than 8% of the sample.

On the study overall, not on this receptor specifically: Repertoire similarity did not differ between concordant and discordant twins, possibly due to limited statistical power. The analysis was unable to tell apart different T cell subtypes. Compared with healthy twins, IBD patients had fewer clonotypes in common with other individuals, a difference most pronounced in patients showing signs of disease activity. Measured by the inverse Simpson index, TCRbeta repertoire diversity was lower in IBD patients than in their healthy co-twins. Because patients received different immunosuppressive treatments, the repertoires may have picked up extra background noise and variability between individuals. No single strong signal or clonotype linked to IBD turned up in the results, so the idea that one exists was not supported.

From each donor, a roughly 2.5 ml peripheral blood sample was collected into PAXgene tubes and kept at -80 degrees C. Without any T cell sorting, total RNA was extracted from whole blood using the PAXgene blood miRNA kit on an automated QIAcube. Peripheral blood from monozygotic twin pairs concordant or discordant for inflammatory bowel disease was subjected to deep TCRalpha and TCRbeta repertoire profiling with unique molecular barcoding. Smoking habits were recorded for all twin pairs, and individuals were classified as current, former or never smokers. CDR1 and CDR2 are drawn from the germline V gene: SGHTA, FQGNSA. From its cysteine to its phenylalanine, the CDR3 spans 16 amino acids. The record lacks a DNA sequence.

Recombination connected TRBV7-2 to TRBJ2-3. The source of this sequence is a human donor with ulcerative colitis or Crohn's disease, or a healthy co-twin of an affected twin (not recorded which). The sequencing sample was made of blood. For the CDR3, the sequence is CASSFGLAVGTDTQYF.